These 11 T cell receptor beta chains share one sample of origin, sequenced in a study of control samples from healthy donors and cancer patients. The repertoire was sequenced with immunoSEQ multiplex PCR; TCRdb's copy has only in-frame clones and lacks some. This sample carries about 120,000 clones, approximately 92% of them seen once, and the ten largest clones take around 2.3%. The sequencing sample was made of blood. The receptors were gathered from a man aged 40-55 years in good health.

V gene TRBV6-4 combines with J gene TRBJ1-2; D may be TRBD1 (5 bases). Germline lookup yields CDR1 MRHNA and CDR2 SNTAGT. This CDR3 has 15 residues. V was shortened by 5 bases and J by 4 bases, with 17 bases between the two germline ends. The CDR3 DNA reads TGTGCCAGCAGTCCCGACAGATGGAGTCGCTATGGCTACACCTTC. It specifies CASSPDRWSRYGYTF.

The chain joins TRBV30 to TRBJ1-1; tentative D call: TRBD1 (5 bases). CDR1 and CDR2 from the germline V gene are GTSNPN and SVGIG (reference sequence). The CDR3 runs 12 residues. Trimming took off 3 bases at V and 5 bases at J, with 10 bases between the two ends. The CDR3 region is CAWRQGVTEAFF. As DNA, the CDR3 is TGTGCCTGGAGGCAGGGTGTGACTGAAGCTTTCTTT.

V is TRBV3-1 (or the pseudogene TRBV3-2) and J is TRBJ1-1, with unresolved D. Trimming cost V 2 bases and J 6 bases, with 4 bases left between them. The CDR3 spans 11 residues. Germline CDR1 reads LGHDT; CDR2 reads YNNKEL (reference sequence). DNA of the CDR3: TGTGCCAGCAGCCAAAACGCTGAAGCTTTCTTT. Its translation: CASSQNAEAFF.

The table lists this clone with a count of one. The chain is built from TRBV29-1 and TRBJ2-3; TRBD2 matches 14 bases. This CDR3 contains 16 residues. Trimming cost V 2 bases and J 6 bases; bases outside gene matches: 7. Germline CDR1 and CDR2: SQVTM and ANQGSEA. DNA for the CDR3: TGCAGCGTTGAATCTGCGACTAGCGGGGGGGCGGATACGCAGTATTTT. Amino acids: CSVESATSGGADTQYF.

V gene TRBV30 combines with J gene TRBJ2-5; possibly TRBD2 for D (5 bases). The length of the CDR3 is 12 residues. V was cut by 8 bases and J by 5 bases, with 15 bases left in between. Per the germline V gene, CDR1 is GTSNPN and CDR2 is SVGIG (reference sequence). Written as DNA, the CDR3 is TGTGCCGGAAAGGCAGGCGGGGAGACCCAGTACTTC. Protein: CAGKAGGETQYF. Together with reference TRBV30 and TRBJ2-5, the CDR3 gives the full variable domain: SQTIHQWPATLVQPVGSPLSLECTVEGTSNPNLYWYRQAAGRGLQLLFYSVGIGQISSEVPQNLSASRPQDRQFILSSKKLLLSDSGFYLCAGKAGGETQYFGPGTRLLVL.

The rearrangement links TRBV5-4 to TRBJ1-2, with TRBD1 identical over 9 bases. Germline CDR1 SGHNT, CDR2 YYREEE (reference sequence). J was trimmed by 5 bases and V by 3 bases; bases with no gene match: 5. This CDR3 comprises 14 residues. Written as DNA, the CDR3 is TGTGCCAGCAGCTCCCGGGACAGGGCTTATGGCTACACCTTC. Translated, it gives CASSSRDRAYGYTF.

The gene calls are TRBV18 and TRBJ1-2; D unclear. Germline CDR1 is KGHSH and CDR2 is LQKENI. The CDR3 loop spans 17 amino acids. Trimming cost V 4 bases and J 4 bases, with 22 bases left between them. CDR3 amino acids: CASSRFVDKADIYGYTF. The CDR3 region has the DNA TGTGCCAGCTCACGGTTTGTCGACAAGGCAGATATCTATGGCTACACCTTC.

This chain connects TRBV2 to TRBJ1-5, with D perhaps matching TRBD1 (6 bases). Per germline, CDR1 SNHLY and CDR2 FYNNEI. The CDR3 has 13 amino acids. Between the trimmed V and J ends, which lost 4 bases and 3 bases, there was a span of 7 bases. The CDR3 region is CASSGDTNQPQHF. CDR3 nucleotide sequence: TGTGCCAGCAGTGGGGACACCAATCAGCCCCAGCATTTT.

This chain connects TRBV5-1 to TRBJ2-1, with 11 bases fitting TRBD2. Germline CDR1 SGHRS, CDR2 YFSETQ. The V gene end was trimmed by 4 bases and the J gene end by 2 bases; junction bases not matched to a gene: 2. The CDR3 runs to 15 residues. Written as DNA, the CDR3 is TGCGCCAGCAGCGATAGCGGGGGGGCCTACAATGAGCAGTTCTTC. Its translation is CASSDSGGAYNEQFF.

CDR3 nucleotides: TGTGCCAGCAGCCCCCTAGCGGGGTACGAGCAGTACTTC. This encodes CASSPLAGYEQYF. The chain has TRBV3-1 (or the pseudogene TRBV3-2) and TRBJ2-7; 9 bases line up with TRBD2. This CDR3 contains 13 residues. With 4 bases clipped from V and 4 bases from J, the junction kept 2 bases outside the gene matches. Germline values: CDR1 LGHDT, CDR2 YNNKEL (reference sequence).

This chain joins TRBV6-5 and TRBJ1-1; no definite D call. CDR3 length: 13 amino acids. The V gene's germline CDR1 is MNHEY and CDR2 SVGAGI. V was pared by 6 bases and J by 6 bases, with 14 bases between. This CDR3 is CASREPVRAEAFF. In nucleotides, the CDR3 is TGTGCCAGCAGGGAGCCCGTTCGGGCTGAAGCTTTCTTT.